This TCR beta chain appears in the sequencing data of a study of blood T cells in healthy people across ages. Study-wide results and limits: Whereas aged donors had fewer naive CD4+ cells, long-lived donors had more of them and higher diversity.

The CDR3 spans 13 residues. CDR1 DFQATT and CDR2 SNEGSKA come from the germline V gene (reference sequence). Note on this clonotype: The antigen is undetermined.

The donors, aged roughly 6 to 90, were healthy Caucasians from Russia. The authors extracted at least 6 micrograms of total RNA per sample. A J-beta primer mix and a sample-barcoded 5' primer were used in a second PCR of roughly 6 to 12 cycles. Each of the samples gave a minimum of 3 million paired-end reads that contained CDR3. MiXCR, applied by TCRdb to the 5' RACE reads, yields one record per CDR3 protein. Seen here are about 680,000 distinct CDR3 sequences, around half observed once, and the top ten hold around a third. This clonotype was obtained from a woman aged 60-75 years in good health. The gene calls are TRBV20-1 and TRBJ2-4; weak D call: TRBD1 (6 bases). The J call may be wrong; the DNA end is better matched by TRBJ2-7. The sample consisted of blood. The chain's CDR3 is CSARERTEYEQYF. DNA of the CDR3: TGCAGTGCTAGAGAGAGGACAGAATACGAGCAGTACTTC.